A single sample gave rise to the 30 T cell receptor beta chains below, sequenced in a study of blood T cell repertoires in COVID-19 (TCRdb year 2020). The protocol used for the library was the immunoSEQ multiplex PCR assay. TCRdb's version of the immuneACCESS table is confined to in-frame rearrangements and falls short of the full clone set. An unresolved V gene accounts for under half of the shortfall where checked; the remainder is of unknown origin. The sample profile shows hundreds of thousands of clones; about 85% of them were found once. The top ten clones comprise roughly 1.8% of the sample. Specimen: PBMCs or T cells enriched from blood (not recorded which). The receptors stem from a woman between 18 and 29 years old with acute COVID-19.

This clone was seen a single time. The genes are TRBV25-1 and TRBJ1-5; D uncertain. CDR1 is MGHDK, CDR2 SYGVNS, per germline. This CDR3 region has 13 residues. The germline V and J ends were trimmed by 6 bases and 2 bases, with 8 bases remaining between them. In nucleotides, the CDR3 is TGTGCCAGCAGAGACAAGGGCAATCAGCCCCAGCATTTT. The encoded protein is CASRDKGNQPQHF.

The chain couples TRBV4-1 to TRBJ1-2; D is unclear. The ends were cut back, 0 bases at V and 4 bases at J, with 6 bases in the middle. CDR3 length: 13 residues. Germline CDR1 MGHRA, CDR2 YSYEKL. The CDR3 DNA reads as TGCGCCAGCAGCCAAGATAGAAGCTATGGCTACACCTTC. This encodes CASSQDRSYGYTF.

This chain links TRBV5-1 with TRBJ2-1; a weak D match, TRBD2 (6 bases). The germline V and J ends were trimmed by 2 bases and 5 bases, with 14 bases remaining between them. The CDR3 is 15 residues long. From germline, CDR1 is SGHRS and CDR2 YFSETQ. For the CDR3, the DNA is TGCGCCAGCAGCTTATTAGCGGAGGGACACAATGAGCAGTTCTTC. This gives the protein CASSLLAEGHNEQFF.

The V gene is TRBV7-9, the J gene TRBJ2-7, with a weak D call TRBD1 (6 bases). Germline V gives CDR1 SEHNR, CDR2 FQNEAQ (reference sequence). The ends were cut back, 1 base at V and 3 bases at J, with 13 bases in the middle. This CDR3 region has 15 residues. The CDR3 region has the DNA TGTGCCAGCAGCTTAGAGGACAGATGGGTCTACGAGCAGTACTTC. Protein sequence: CASSLEDRWVYEQYF.

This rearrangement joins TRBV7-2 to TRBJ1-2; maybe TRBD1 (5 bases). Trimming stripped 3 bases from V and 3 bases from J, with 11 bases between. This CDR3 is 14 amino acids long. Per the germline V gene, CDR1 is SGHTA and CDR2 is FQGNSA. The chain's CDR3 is CASSFRGEDYGYTF. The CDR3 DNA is TGTGCCAGCAGCTTTAGGGGTGAGGACTATGGCTACACCTTC.

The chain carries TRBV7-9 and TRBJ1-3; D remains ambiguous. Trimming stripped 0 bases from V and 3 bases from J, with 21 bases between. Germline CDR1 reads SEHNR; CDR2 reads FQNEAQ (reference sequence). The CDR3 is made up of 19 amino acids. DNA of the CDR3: TGTGCCAGCAGCTTAGCTCCGAAGGGAGGGCTGACTCGTGGAAACACCATATATTTT. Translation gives CASSLAPKGGLTRGNTIYF.

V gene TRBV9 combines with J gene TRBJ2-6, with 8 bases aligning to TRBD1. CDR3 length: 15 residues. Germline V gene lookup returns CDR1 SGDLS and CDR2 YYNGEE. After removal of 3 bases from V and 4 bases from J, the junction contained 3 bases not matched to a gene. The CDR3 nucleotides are TGTGCCAGCAGCGCGACAGGGGTAGGGGCCAACGTCCTGACTTTC. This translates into CASSATGVGANVLTF.

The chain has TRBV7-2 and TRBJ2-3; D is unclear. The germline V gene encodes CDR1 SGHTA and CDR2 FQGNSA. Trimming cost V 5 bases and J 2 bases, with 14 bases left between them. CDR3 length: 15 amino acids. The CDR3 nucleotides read TGTGCCAGCAGCCCGCGAGTTCAAACCACAGATACGCAGTATTTT. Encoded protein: CASSPRVQTTDTQYF.

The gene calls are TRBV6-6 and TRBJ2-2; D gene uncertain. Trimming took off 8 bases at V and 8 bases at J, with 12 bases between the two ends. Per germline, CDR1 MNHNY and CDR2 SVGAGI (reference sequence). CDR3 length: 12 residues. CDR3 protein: CASSRRRGELFF. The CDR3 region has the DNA TGTGCCAGCTCCAGGCGACGAGGGGAGCTGTTTTTT.

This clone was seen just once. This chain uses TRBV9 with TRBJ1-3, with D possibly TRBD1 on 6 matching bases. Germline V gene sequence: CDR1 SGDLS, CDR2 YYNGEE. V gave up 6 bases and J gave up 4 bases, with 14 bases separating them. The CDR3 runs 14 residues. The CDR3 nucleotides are TGTGCCAGCACCGGGGGGCTACCCGGAAACACCATATATTTT. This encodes CASTGGLPGNTIYF.

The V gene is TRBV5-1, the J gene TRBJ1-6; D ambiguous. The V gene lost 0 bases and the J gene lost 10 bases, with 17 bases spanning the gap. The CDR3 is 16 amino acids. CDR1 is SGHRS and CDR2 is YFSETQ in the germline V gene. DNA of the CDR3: TGCGCCAGCAGCTTGGCCGGGAAGGGAGGAGGATCACCCCTCCACTTT. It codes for CASSLAGKGGGSPLHF.

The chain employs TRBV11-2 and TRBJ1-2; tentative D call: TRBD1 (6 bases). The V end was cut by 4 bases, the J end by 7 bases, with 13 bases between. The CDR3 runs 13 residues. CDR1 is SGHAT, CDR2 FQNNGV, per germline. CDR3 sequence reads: CASSSLRTAGYTF. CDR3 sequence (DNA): TGTGCCAGCAGCTCCCTCCGGACAGCTGGCTACACCTTC.

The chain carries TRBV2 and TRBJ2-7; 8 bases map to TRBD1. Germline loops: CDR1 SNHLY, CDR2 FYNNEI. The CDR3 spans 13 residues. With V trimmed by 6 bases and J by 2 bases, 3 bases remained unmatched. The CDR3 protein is CASRRQGTYEQYF. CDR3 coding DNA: TGTGCCAGCAGAAGACAGGGGACCTACGAGCAGTACTTC.

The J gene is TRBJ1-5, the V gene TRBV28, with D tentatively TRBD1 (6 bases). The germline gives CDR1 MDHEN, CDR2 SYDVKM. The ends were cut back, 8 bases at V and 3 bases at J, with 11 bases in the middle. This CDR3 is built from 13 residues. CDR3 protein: CASFRDNNQPQHF. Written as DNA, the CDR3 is TGTGCCAGCTTCCGGGACAACAATCAGCCCCAGCATTTT.

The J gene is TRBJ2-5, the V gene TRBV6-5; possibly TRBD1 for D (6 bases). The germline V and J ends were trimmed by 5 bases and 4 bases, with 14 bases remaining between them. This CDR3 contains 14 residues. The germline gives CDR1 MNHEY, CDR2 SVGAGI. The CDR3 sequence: CASSLGQGIETQYF. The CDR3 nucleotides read TGTGCCAGCAGTCTAGGGCAGGGGATAGAGACCCAGTACTTC.

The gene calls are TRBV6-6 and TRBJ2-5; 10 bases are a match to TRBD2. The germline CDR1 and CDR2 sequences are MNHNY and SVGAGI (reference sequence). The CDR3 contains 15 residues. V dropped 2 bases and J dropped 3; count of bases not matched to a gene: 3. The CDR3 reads CASSYGAGGEETQYF. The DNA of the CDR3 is TGTGCCAGCAGTTACGGAGCGGGAGGGGAAGAGACCCAGTACTTC.

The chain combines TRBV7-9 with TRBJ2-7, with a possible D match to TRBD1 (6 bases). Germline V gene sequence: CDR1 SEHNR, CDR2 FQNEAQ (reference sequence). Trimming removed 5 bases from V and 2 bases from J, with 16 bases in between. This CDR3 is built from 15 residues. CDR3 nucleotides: TGTGCCAGCAGCCGGATACAGGGCCCAGCCTACGAGCAGTACTTC. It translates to CASSRIQGPAYEQYF. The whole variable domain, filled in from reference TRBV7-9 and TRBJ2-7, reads DTGVSQNPRHKITKRGQNVTFRCDPISEHNRLYWYRQTLGQGPEFLTYFQNEAQLEKSRLLSDRFSAERPKGSFSTLEIQRTEQGDSAMYLCASSRIQGPAYEQYFGPGTRLTVT.

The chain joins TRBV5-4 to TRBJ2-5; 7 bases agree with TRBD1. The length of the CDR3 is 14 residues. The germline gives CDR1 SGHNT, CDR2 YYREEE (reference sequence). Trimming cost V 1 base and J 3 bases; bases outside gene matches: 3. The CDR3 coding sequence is TGTGCCAGCAGCTTGTTCGGGACAGAAGAGACCCAGTACTTC. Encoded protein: CASSLFGTEETQYF. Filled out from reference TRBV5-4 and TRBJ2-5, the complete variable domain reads ETGVTQSPTHLIKTRGQQVTLRCSSQSGHNTVSWYQQALGQGPQFIFQYYREEENGRGNFPPRFSGLQFPNYSSELNVNALELDDSALYLCASSLFGTEETQYFGPGTRLLVL.

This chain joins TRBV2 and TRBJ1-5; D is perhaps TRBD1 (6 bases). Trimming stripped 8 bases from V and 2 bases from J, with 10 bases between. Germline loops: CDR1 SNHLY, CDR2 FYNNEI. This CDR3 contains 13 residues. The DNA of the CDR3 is TGTGCCAGCGGGACATTGGGCAATCAGCCCCAGCATTTT. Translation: CASGTLGNQPQHF.

CDR3 sequence: CASSKLAGDYNEQFF. The DNA for the CDR3 is TGTGCCAGCTCCAAACTAGCGGGGGACTACAATGAGCAGTTCTTC. The rearrangement uses TRBV6-5 and TRBJ2-1; TRBD2 aligns across 11 bases. The CDR3 is made up of 15 amino acids. The trim removed 8 bases at V and 3 bases at J, leaving 6 bases unmatched. CDR1 and CDR2 (germline): MNHEY, SVGAGI.

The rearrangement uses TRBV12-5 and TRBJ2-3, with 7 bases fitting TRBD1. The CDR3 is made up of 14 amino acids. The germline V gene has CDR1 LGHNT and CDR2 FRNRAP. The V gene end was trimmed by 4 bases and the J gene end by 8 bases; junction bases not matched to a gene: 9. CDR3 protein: CASGWDSSLGTQYF. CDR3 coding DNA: TGTGCTAGTGGTTGGGACAGTTCTTTAGGTACGCAGTATTTT.

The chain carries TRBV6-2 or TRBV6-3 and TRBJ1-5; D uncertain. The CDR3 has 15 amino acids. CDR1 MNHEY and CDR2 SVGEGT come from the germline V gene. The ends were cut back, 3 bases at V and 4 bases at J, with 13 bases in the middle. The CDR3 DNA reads TGTGCCAGCAGTTATGATGAACGGGAAAATCAGCCCCAGCATTTT. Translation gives CASSYDERENQPQHF.

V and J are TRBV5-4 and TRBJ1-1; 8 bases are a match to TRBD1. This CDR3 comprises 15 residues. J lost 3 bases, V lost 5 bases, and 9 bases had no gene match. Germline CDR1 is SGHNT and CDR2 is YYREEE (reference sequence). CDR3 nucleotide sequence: TGTGCCAGCAGGCCAGGGGGCAATCGGGACACTGAAGCTTTCTTT. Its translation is CASRPGGNRDTEAFF.

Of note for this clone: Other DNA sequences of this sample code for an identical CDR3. The CDR3 loop is CASSTGDSYGYTF. CDR3 nucleotides: TGTGCCAGTAGTACCGGGGACAGCTATGGCTACACCTTC. V is TRBV19 and J is TRBJ1-2, with TRBD1 matching 7 bases. V lost 4 bases and J lost 4; bases outside the gene matches: 3. This CDR3 region has 13 residues. CDR1 is LNHDA and CDR2 is SQIVND in the germline V gene (reference sequence).

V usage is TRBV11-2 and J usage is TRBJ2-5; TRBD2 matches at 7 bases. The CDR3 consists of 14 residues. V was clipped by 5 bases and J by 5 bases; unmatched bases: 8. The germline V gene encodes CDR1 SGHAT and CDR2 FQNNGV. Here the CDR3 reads CASSPLASGETQYF. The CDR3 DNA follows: TGTGCCAGCAGCCCACTAGCGAGCGGGGAGACCCAGTACTTC.

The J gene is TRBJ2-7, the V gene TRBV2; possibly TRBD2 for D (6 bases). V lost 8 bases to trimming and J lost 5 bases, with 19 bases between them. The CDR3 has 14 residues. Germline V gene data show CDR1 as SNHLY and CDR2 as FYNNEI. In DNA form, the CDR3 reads TGTGCCAGCCAAAAGGAGGGCGGGGACCACGAGCAGTACTTC. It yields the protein CASQKEGGDHEQYF.

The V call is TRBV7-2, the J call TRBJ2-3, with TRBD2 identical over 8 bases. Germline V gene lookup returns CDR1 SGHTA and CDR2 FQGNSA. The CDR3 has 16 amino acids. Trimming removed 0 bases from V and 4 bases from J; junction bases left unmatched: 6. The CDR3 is CASSLAWTSWSDTQYF. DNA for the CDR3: TGTGCCAGCAGCTTAGCCTGGACTAGCTGGTCAGATACGCAGTATTTT. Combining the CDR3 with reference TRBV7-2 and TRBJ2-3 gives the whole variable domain GAGVSQSPSNKVTEKGKDVELRCDPISGHTALYWYRQSLGQGLEFLIYFQGNSAPDKSGLPSDRFSAERTGGSVSTLTIQRTQQEDSAVYLCASSLAWTSWSDTQYFGPGTRLTVL.

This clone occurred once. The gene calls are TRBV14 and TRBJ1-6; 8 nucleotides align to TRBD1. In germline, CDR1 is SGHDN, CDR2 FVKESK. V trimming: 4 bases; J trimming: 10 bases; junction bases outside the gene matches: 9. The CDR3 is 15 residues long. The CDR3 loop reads CASSLTGEFGSPLHF. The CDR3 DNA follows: TGTGCCAGCAGCCTGACAGGGGAATTCGGGTCACCCCTCCACTTT.

The CDR3 protein is CASSPMGGSPNEQFF. CDR3 nucleotide sequence: TGCGCCAGCAGCCCGATGGGCGGGAGTCCCAATGAGCAGTTCTTC. The gene calls are TRBV5-1 and TRBJ2-1, with 7 positions matching TRBD2. Germline-derived CDR1 and CDR2 are SGHRS and YFSETQ. The CDR3 extends over 15 amino acids. With 4 bases clipped from V and 6 bases from J, the junction kept 10 bases outside the gene matches.

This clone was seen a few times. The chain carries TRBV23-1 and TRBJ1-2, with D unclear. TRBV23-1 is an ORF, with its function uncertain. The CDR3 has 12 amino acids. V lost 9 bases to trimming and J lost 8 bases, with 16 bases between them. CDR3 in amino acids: CASLLREDGYTF. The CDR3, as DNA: TGCGCCAGTCTACTACGGGAGGACGGCTACACCTTC.